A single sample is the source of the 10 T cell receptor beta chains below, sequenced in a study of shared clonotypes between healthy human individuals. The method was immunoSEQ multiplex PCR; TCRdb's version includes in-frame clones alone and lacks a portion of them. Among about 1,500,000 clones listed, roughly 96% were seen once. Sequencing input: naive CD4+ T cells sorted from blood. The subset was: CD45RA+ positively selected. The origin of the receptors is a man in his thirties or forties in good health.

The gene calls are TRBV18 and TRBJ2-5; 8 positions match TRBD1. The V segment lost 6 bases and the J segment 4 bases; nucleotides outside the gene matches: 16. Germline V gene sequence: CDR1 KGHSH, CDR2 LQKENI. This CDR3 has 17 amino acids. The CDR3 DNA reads TGTGCCAGCTCCCCTCTATCAGGGGGCGGAGTAGTAGAGACCCAGTACTTC. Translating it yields CASSPLSGGGVVETQYF.

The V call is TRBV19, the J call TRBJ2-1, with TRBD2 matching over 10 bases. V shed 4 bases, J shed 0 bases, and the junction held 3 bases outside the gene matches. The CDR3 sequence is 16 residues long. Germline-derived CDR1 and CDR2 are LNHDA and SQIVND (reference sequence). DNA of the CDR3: TGTGCCAGTAGTAGCAGACTAGCGGGCTCCTACAATGAGCAGTTCTTC. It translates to CASSSRLAGSYNEQFF. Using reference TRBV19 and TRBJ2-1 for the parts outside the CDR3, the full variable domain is DGGITQSPKYLFRKEGQNVTLSCEQNLNHDAMYWYRQDPGQGLRLIYYSQIVNDFQKGDIAEGYSVSREKKESFPLTVTSAQKNPTAFYLCASSSRLAGSYNEQFFGPGTRLTVL.

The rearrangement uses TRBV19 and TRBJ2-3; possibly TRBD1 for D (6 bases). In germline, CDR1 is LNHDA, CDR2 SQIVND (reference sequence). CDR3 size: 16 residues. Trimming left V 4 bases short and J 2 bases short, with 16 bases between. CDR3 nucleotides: TGTGCCAGTAGTAACTGGGGGCGAGGGCCCACAGATACGCAGTATTTT. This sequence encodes CASSNWGRGPTDTQYF.

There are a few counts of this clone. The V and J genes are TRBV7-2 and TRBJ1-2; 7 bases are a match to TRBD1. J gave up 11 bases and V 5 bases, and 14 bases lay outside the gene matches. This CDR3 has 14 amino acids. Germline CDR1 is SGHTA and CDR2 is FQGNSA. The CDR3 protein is CASSHGTVQGEYTF. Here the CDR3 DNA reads TGTGCCAGCAGCCACGGGACAGTGCAGGGTGAATACACCTTC.

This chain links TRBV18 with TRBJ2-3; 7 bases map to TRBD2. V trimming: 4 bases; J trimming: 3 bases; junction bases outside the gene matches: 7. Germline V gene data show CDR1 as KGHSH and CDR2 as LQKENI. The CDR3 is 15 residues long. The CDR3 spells CASSQLADPTDTQYF. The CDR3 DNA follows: TGTGCCAGCTCACAGCTAGCGGACCCGACAGATACGCAGTATTTT.

CDR3 amino acids: CASSPPGHYGYTF. In DNA form, the CDR3 reads TGTGCCAGCAGTCCCCCAGGGCACTATGGCTACACCTTC. The rearrangement uses TRBV28 and TRBJ1-2, with TRBD1 as a possible D gene (5 bases). The CDR3 spans 13 residues. With 5 bases removed from V and 3 bases from J, the gap between germline ends came to 10 bases. The V gene's germline CDR1 is MDHEN and CDR2 SYDVKM.

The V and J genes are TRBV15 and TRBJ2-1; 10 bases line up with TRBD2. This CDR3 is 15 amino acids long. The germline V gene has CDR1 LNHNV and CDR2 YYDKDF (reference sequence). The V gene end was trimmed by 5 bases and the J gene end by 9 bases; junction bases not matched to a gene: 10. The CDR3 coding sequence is TGTGCCACCAGCTTAAGCGGGAGGGCCTACGTTGAGCAGTTCTTC. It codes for CATSLSGRAYVEQFF.

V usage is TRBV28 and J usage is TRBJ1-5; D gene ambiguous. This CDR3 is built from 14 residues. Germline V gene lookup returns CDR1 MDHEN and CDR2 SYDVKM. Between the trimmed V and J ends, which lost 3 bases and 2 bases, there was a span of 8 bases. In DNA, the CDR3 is TGTGCCAGCAGTTTTGGGCGGGGCAATCAGCCCCAGCATTTT. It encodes CASSFGRGNQPQHF.

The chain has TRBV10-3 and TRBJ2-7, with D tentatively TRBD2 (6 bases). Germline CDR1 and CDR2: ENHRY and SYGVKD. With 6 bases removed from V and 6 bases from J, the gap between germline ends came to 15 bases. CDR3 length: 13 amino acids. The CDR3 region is CAIRGHSGSEQYF. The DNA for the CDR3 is TGTGCCATCAGAGGACACTCCGGGAGCGAGCAGTACTTC.

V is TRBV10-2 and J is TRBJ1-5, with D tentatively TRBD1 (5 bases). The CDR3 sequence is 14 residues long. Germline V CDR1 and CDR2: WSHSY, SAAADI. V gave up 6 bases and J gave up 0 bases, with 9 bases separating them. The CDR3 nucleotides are TGCGCCAGCAGGATGACAGTTAGCAATCAGCCCCAGCATTTT. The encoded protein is CASRMTVSNQPQHF.